The 14 T cell receptor beta chains listed next were all sequenced from one sample in a study of control samples from healthy donors and cancer patients. The assay was immunoSEQ multiplex PCR, and TCRdb's table has in-frame clones only and misses some. This table has 130,000 or so clones, roughly 91% appearing once. Sequenced sample: blood. The receptors shown here come from a man in his forties in good health.

This chain connects TRBV5-5 to TRBJ2-7; either TRBD1 or TRBD2 may fit D (6 bases each). The length of the CDR3 is 16 residues. V shed 0 bases and J shed 0 bases, with 13 bases lying between them. Germline V lookup: CDR1 SGHKS, CDR2 YYEKEE (reference sequence). This CDR3 is CASSLDEGGSSYEQYF. In DNA, the CDR3 is TGTGCCAGCAGCTTGGATGAGGGGGGCTCCTCCTACGAGCAGTACTTC.

The chain joins TRBV3-1 (or the pseudogene TRBV3-2) to TRBJ2-2; 9 nucleotides agree with TRBD2. The CDR3 extends over 16 amino acids. Germline CDR1 and CDR2: LGHDT and YNNKEL (reference sequence). The junction had 6 bases not matched to a gene; V was cut back by 5 bases and J by 2 bases. The CDR3, as DNA: TGTGCCAGCAGCTTCCAGACTAGCGGTAACACCGGGGAGCTGTTTTTT. This sequence encodes CASSFQTSGNTGELFF.

V is TRBV3-1 (or the pseudogene TRBV3-2) and J is TRBJ1-1; no reliable D call. This CDR3 has 15 amino acids. The germline V gene has CDR1 LGHDT and CDR2 YNNKEL (reference sequence). Trimming stripped 1 base from V and 1 base from J, with 10 bases between. The CDR3 loop reads CASSQARTGNTEAFF. The CDR3 DNA reads as TGTGCCAGCAGCCAAGCCAGGACGGGGAACACTGAAGCTTTCTTT.

The table lists this clone with a count of one. The CDR3 here is CASSLAPETQYF. The CDR3 DNA follows: TGTGCCAGCAGCTTGGCACCAGAGACCCAGTACTTC. This chain uses TRBV5-4 with TRBJ2-5; D unresolved. Germline loops: CDR1 SGHNT, CDR2 YYREEE (reference sequence). This CDR3 spans 12 amino acids. Trimming pared 0 bases from V and 4 bases from J, leaving 4 bases between.

This clone appeared a few times. The chain joins TRBV18 to TRBJ2-6; maybe TRBD1 (5 bases). With 3 bases removed from V and 0 bases from J, the gap between germline ends came to 12 bases. The CDR3 spans 17 residues. Germline assignment: CDR1 KGHSH and CDR2 LQKENI. Here the CDR3 reads CASSPQGRASGANVLTF. The CDR3 nucleotides read TGTGCCAGCTCACCCCAGGGAAGGGCCTCTGGGGCCAACGTCCTGACTTTC.

The V gene is TRBV6-6, the J gene TRBJ1-4, with a weak D call TRBD1 (6 bases). CDR1 and CDR2 (germline): MNHNY, SVGAGI (reference sequence). V was clipped by 2 bases and J by 8 bases, with 15 bases between them. CDR3 length: 15 amino acids. DNA of the CDR3: TGTGCCAGCAGTTACGGTGCTTCGACAGGCGAAAAACTGTTTTTT. This sequence encodes CASSYGASTGEKLFF.

This sequence joins TRBV6-5 and TRBJ1-6; D is undetermined. V was trimmed by 2 bases and J by 0 bases, leaving 2 bases between them. CDR1 and CDR2 (germline): MNHEY, SVGAGI. This CDR3 region has 14 residues. The CDR3 loop is CASSYGSYNSPLHF. The CDR3, as DNA: TGTGCCAGCAGTTACGGCTCCTATAATTCACCCCTCCACTTT.

The chain has TRBV15 and TRBJ1-3; D is uncertain. The germline V gene has CDR1 LNHNV and CDR2 YYDKDF (reference sequence). The CDR3 is 13 amino acids. Trimming took 4 bases from V and 0 from J, leaving 4 bases between them. CDR3 sequence reads: CATSKSSGNTIYF. The CDR3, as DNA: TGTGCCACCAGCAAGAGCTCTGGAAACACCATATATTTT. The complete variable domain, with remaining parts taken from reference TRBV15 and TRBJ1-3, reads DAMVIQNPRYQVTQFGKPVTLSCSQTLNHNVMYWYQQKSSQAPKLLFHYYDKDFNNEADTPDNFQSRRPNTSFCFLDIRSPGLGDTAMYLCATSKSSGNTIYFGEGSWLTVV.

CDR3 sequence (DNA): TGTGCCAGCAGCCCGGGACAGGGGGCGTCAGGAAACACCATATATTTT. As protein: CASSPGQGASGNTIYF. The V and J genes are TRBV11-2 and TRBJ1-3; TRBD1 matches 12 bases. The CDR3 length is 16 residues. V dropped 5 bases and J dropped 4; count of bases not matched to a gene: 6. Per the germline V gene, CDR1 is SGHAT and CDR2 is FQNNGV.

With respect to this clone: At the DNA level, this CDR3 is encoded by other sequences in the same sample as well. This chain links TRBV7-9 with TRBJ2-3; D possibly corresponds to TRBD2 (5 bases). Trimming left V 6 bases short and J 0 bases short, with 22 bases between. The germline V gene has CDR1 SEHNR and CDR2 FQNEAQ (reference sequence). The CDR3 consists of 18 residues. The CDR3 protein is CASSHPSRVWESTDTQYF. CDR3 bases: TGTGCCAGCAGTCACCCTTCCAGAGTTTGGGAGAGCACAGATACGCAGTATTTT. The whole variable domain, remainder taken from reference TRBV7-9 and TRBJ2-3, is DTGVSQNPRHKITKRGQNVTFRCDPISEHNRLYWYRQTLGQGPEFLTYFQNEAQLEKSRLLSDRFSAERPKGSFSTLEIQRTEQGDSAMYLCASSHPSRVWESTDTQYFGPGTRLTVL.

This chain links TRBV14 with TRBJ1-2; no clear D gene. Looked up from germline, CDR1 is SGHDN and CDR2 is FVKESK. With 0 bases removed from V and 7 bases from J, the gap between germline ends came to 3 bases. The CDR3 length is 11 residues. CDR3 nucleotide sequence: TGTGCCAGCAGCCAAGATCGTGGCTACACCTTC. Its protein is CASSQDRGYTF.

This chain joins TRBV11-3 and TRBJ1-2; no definite D call. With 4 bases removed from V and 1 base from J, the gap between germline ends came to 13 bases. In germline, CDR1 is SGHNT, CDR2 YENEEA. The CDR3 covers 15 residues. CDR3 amino acids: CASSSDKQINYGYTF. For the CDR3, the DNA is TGTGCCAGCAGCTCTGATAAACAGATTAACTATGGCTACACCTTC.

This clone was detected once. The rearrangement uses TRBV15 and TRBJ2-5, with 9 bases lining up with TRBD2. Germline V gene lookup returns CDR1 LNHNV and CDR2 YYDKDF (reference sequence). With V trimmed by 0 bases and J by 2 bases, 4 bases remained unmatched. This CDR3 is built from 16 residues. CDR3 loop: CATSRDLTSGQETQYF. For the CDR3, the DNA is TGTGCCACCAGCAGAGATTTGACTAGCGGACAAGAGACCCAGTACTTC.

This chain links TRBV7-6 with TRBJ1-1; D is perhaps TRBD1 (5 bases). Trimming cost V 5 bases and J 2 bases, with 18 bases left between them. CDR1 is SGHVS and CDR2 is FNYEAQ in the germline V gene. CDR3 size: 16 residues. CDR3: CASSPKQGKDNTEAFF. In DNA, the CDR3 is TGTGCCAGCAGCCCAAAGCAGGGAAAGGATAACACTGAAGCTTTCTTT.